This note documents a single T cell receptor beta chain sequence. Its specificity is unknown. These data are taken from a study of cytomegalovirus exposure and HLA in healthy donors. Regarding the study as a whole: CMV serostatus was the only recorded immune exposure for donors.

Primers included in the PCR were 60 Vbeta and 13 Jbeta primers. Clones were read by immunoSEQ multiplex PCR, and TCRdb kept only the in-frame ones, dropping some. The sample lists approximately 87,000 clones, roughly 79% occurring once. V was pared by 3 bases and J by 6 bases, with 15 bases between. CDR3 length: 14 residues. Germline V gene sequence: CDR1 SGHTA, CDR2 FQGNSA. These donors counted as nominally healthy when sampled, but unrecorded immune exposures were likely. Sequenced input: PBMCs. This sequence joins TRBV7-2 and TRBJ2-7; tentatively, D is TRBD2 (6 bases). The TCR was taken from a woman aged 70-85 years in good health and CMV-seropositive. The CDR3 reads CASSLNGRKSEQYF. The CDR3 DNA follows: TGTGCCAGCAGCTTGAACGGGAGAAAGTCCGAGCAGTACTTC. The full variable domain, completed using reference TRBV7-2 and TRBJ2-7, is GAGVSQSPSNKVTEKGKDVELRCDPISGHTALYWYRQSLGQGLEFLIYFQGNSAPDKSGLPSDRFSAERTGGSVSTLTIQRTQQEDSAVYLCASSLNGRKSEQYFGPGTRLTVT.